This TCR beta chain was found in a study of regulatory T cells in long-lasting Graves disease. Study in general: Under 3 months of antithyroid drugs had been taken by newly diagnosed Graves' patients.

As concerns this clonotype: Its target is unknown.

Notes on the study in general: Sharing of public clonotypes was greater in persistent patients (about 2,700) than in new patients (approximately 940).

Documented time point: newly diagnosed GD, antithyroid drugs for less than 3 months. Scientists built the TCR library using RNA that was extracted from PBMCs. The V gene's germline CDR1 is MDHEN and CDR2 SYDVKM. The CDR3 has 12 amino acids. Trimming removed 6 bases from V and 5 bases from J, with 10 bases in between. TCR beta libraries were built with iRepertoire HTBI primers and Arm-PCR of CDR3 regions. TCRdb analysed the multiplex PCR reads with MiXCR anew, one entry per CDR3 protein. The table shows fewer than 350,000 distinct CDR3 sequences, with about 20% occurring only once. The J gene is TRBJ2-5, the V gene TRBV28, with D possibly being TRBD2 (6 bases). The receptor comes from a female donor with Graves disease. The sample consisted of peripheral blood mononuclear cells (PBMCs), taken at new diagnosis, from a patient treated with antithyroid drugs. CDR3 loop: CASRGRGETQYF. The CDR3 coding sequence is TGTGCCAGCAGGGGTCGGGGGGAGACCCAGTACTTC.